The 30 T cell receptor beta chains below come from one sample, sequenced in a study of CD8 T cells in Susac syndrome. Random hexamers were used to reverse transcribe roughly 0.5 to 1 ug of RNA. In TCRdb, the immunoSEQ multiplex PCR reads were re-called with MiXCR into one record per CDR3 protein. The sample has around 79,000 distinct CDR3 sequences; about 94% are singletons. The sequenced material came from CD8+ T cells from PBMCs. The receptors shown here come from a human donor with multiple sclerosis.

The V call is TRBV30, the J call TRBJ2-6; D is uncertain. V was shortened by 1 base and J by 4 bases, with 11 bases between the two germline ends. CDR1 is GTSNPN and CDR2 is SVGIG in the germline V gene (reference sequence). This CDR3 spans 15 amino acids. CDR3 bases: TGTGCCTGGAGTGCCGACGTTTTCGGGGCCAACGTCCTGACTTTC. Its translation is CAWSADVFGANVLTF.

The genes are TRBV15 and TRBJ2-5; 7 nucleotides line up with TRBD1. The trim removed 0 bases at V and 3 bases at J, leaving 7 bases unmatched. The CDR3 is made up of 16 amino acids. Germline loops: CDR1 LNHNV, CDR2 YYDKDF (reference sequence). This CDR3 reads CATSRDIGGVKETQYF. For the CDR3, the DNA is TGTGCCACCAGCAGAGATATAGGGGGCGTGAAAGAGACCCAGTACTTC.

V is TRBV6-2 or TRBV6-3 and J is TRBJ2-5; the D is unclear. The CDR3 sequence is 15 residues long. Per the germline V gene, CDR1 is MNHEY and CDR2 is SVGEGT. The V end lost 0 bases, the J end lost 0 bases, and 8 bases lay between the germline ends. The CDR3 DNA reads TGTGCCAGCAGTTACTCCTCGGACGACCAAGAGACCCAGTACTTC. It yields the protein CASSYSSDDQETQYF.

The chain carries TRBV30 and TRBJ1-1; D perhaps matches TRBD1 (5 bases). The germline V gene has CDR1 GTSNPN and CDR2 SVGIG (reference sequence). Trimming left V 8 bases short and J 1 base short, with 5 bases between. This CDR3 has 10 residues. Written as DNA, the CDR3 is TGTGCCGGGGGGAACACTGAAGCTTTCTTT. Translating gives CAGGNTEAFF. Together with reference TRBV30 and TRBJ1-1, the CDR3 gives the full variable domain: SQTIHQWPATLVQPVGSPLSLECTVEGTSNPNLYWYRQAAGRGLQLLFYSVGIGQISSEVPQNLSASRPQDRQFILSSKKLLLSDSGFYLCAGGNTEAFFGQGTRLTVV.

V and J are TRBV7-8 and TRBJ1-1; D gene uncertain. Germline CDR1 and CDR2: SGHVS and FQNEAQ. This CDR3 is 15 amino acids long. V was clipped by 5 bases and J by 1 base, with 14 bases between them. CDR3 loop: CASSPGSRTNTEAFF. The CDR3 DNA reads as TGTGCCAGCAGCCCGGGTAGCCGGACGAACACTGAAGCTTTCTTT.

The gene calls are TRBV27 and TRBJ1-5; D is ambiguous. The germline gives CDR1 MNHEY, CDR2 SMNVEV (reference sequence). The CDR3 length is 13 residues. V dropped 7 bases and J dropped 0 bases, with 7 bases sitting between them. The CDR3 sequence: CASKGYSNQPQHF. The CDR3 region has the DNA TGTGCCAGCAAAGGATATAGCAATCAGCCCCAGCATTTT.

The rearrangement links TRBV27 to TRBJ2-5; D unclear. CDR3 size: 11 residues. Between the trimmed V and J ends, which lost 5 bases and 4 bases, there was a span of 5 bases. Germline V lookup: CDR1 MNHEY, CDR2 SMNVEV (reference sequence). For the CDR3, the DNA is TGTGCCAGCAGTCAAGGAGAGACCCAGTACTTC. This translates into CASSQGETQYF.

This chain links TRBV12-3 or TRBV12-4 with TRBJ2-5; D uncertain. The CDR3 runs to 15 residues. Between the trimmed V and J ends, which lost 5 bases and 4 bases, there was a span of 17 bases. For the CDR3, the DNA is TGTGCCAGCAGTCCCATCTCCGGTTATCGAGAGACCCAGTACTTC. It is translated as CASSPISGYRETQYF.

In this sample, this clonotype turned up once. This rearrangement joins TRBV3-1 to TRBJ2-7, with a tentative D call TRBD2 (6 bases). The CDR3 has 13 amino acids. Trimming removed 3 bases from V and 6 bases from J, with 12 bases in between. Germline V lookup: CDR1 LGHDT, CDR2 YNNKEL (reference sequence). CDR3 region: CASSQELTSEQYF. The CDR3 coding sequence is TGTGCCAGCAGCCAGGAATTGACTAGCGAGCAGTACTTC.

The count of this clonotype is one. V gene TRBV12-3 or TRBV12-4 combines with J gene TRBJ1-4; D not certain. The CDR3 contains 14 residues. V was pared by 5 bases and J by 8 bases, with 15 bases between. This CDR3 is CASSAPSLGEKLFF. CDR3 DNA: TGTGCCAGCAGTGCCCCCAGTTTGGGCGAAAAACTGTTTTTT.

The V call is TRBV7-3, the J call TRBJ2-3; TRBD2 agrees at 12 bases. After removal of 3 bases from V and 5 bases from J, the junction contained 3 bases not matched to a gene. From germline, CDR1 is SGHTA and CDR2 FQGTGA. CDR3 length: 15 residues. The CDR3 spells CASSLLAGGQDTQYF. The CDR3 nucleotides are TGTGCCAGCAGCTTGCTAGCGGGGGGGCAAGATACGCAGTATTTT.

In DNA form, the CDR3 reads TGTGCCACCAGTACGTGGACAACTAGCACAGATACGCAGTATTTT. This sequence encodes CATSTWTTSTDTQYF. The chain is built from TRBV15 and TRBJ2-3, with D maybe TRBD1 (5 bases). The CDR3 covers 15 residues. Germline values: CDR1 LNHNV, CDR2 YYDKDF (reference sequence). V lost 6 bases, J lost 0 bases, and 13 bases lay in between.

V gene TRBV3-1 combines with J gene TRBJ2-2, with 10 bases fitting TRBD2. V lost 1 base to trimming and J lost 2 bases; unmatched junction nucleotides: 7. This CDR3 has 18 amino acids. Germline V lookup: CDR1 LGHDT, CDR2 YNNKEL (reference sequence). CDR3 protein: CASSQVGLAVSNTGELFF. The CDR3 DNA reads as TGTGCCAGCAGCCAAGTAGGACTAGCGGTATCTAACACCGGGGAGCTGTTTTTT.

The chain is built from TRBV7-9 and TRBJ2-5; TRBD2 matches 12 bases. The germline CDR1 and CDR2 sequences are SEHNR and FQNEAQ (reference sequence). Trimming took 11 bases from V and 5 from J; bases not matched to a gene: 6. CDR3 size: 13 residues. Written as DNA, the CDR3 is TGTGCCGGGAGACTAGCGGGAGCGGAGACCCAGTACTTC. Its protein is CAGRLAGAETQYF.

V is TRBV6-2 or TRBV6-3 and J is TRBJ2-1; D is tentatively TRBD1 or TRBD2 (6 bases each). Germline CDR1 MNHEY, CDR2 SVGEGT. The CDR3 is 17 residues long. Trimming shortened V by 8 bases and J by 1 base, and 21 bases separated the two germline ends. CDR3 residues: CASARGAPKLSYNEQFF. The CDR3 DNA reads TGTGCCAGCGCGAGGGGGGCCCCTAAGTTGTCCTACAATGAGCAGTTCTTC.

This sequence joins TRBV9 and TRBJ1-1, with D unresolved. The CDR3 consists of 17 residues. Between the trimmed V and J ends, which lost 0 bases and 1 base, there was a span of 16 bases. Germline CDR1 SGDLS, CDR2 YYNGEE. CDR3 bases: TGTGCCAGCAGCGTAGGTGATTTGATTCTCGAGAACACTGAAGCTTTCTTT. Translation gives CASSVGDLILENTEAFF.

This clonotype was seen only once. The chain uses TRBV7-9 and TRBJ2-5; TRBD2 aligns across 8 bases. The CDR3 loop spans 16 amino acids. The V gene end was trimmed by 6 bases and the J gene end by 1 base; junction bases not matched to a gene: 10. CDR1 is SEHNR, CDR2 FQNEAQ, per germline (reference sequence). The CDR3 nucleotides are TGTGCCAGCAGTGAAGCGGGGGCATCGATCCAAGAGACCCAGTACTTC. This sequence encodes CASSEAGASIQETQYF.

J is TRBJ2-7 and V is TRBV19; 7 bases map to TRBD2. This CDR3 contains 12 residues. J was trimmed by 6 bases and V by 10 bases; bases with no gene match: 9. CDR1 is LNHDA and CDR2 is SQIVND in the germline V gene (reference sequence). CDR3 in amino acids: CATSTGGTEQYF. In nucleotides, the CDR3 is TGTGCCACCTCCACCGGGGGGACCGAGCAGTACTTC. The entire variable domain, with the rest obtained from reference TRBV19 and TRBJ2-7, is as follows: DGGITQSPKYLFRKEGQNVTLSCEQNLNHDAMYWYRQDPGQGLRLIYYSQIVNDFQKGDIAEGYSVSREKKESFPLTVTSAQKNPTAFYLCATSTGGTEQYFGPGTRLTVT.

The gene calls are TRBV6-1 and TRBJ2-2; TRBD1 matches 9 bases. The CDR3 consists of 16 residues. From germline, CDR1 is MNHNS and CDR2 SASEGT. Trimming cost V 8 bases and J 6 bases; bases outside gene matches: 13. DNA of the CDR3: TGTGCCAGCCGACATTCACAGGGGGCAGTTGCCGGGGAGCTGTTTTTT. It codes for CASRHSQGAVAGELFF.

The chain couples TRBV9 to TRBJ2-5; a weak D match, TRBD1 (6 bases). There are 15 residues in the CDR3. CDR1 is SGDLS, CDR2 YYNGEE, per germline. V was shortened by 3 bases and J by 2 bases, with 14 bases between the two germline ends. CDR3 sequence (DNA): TGTGCCAGCAGCGCCAAACAGGGTTTACAAGAGACCCAGTACTTC. This gives the protein CASSAKQGLQETQYF.

V gene TRBV7-8 combines with J gene TRBJ2-2; D not resolved. Germline V CDR1 and CDR2: SGHVS, FQNEAQ. Trimming cost V 5 bases and J 4 bases, with 14 bases left between them. The CDR3 totals 15 residues. This CDR3 is CASSPRNSVTGELFF. The CDR3 DNA reads TGTGCCAGCAGCCCCAGGAACAGCGTCACCGGGGAGCTGTTTTTT.

The chain combines TRBV13 with TRBJ2-3, with D tentatively TRBD1 (5 bases). Germline values: CDR1 PRHDT, CDR2 FYEKMQ (reference sequence). The CDR3 is 14 amino acids. V was clipped by 5 bases and J by 4 bases, with 13 bases between them. Here the CDR3 reads CASSRDSSPDTQYF. In nucleotides, the CDR3 is TGTGCCAGCAGCCGAGACAGTTCCCCAGATACGCAGTATTTT.

The chain couples TRBV6-6 to TRBJ2-4; possible D gene TRBD1, 6 bases. Deletions cut 9 bases from V and 3 bases from J, with 15 bases between. Germline V gives CDR1 MNHNY, CDR2 SVGAGI (reference sequence). The CDR3 is 14 residues long. The CDR3, as DNA: TGTGCCAGTGGGGGCTCTGGGGGCAAAAACATTCAGTACTTC. This sequence encodes CASGGSGGKNIQYF.

The chain has TRBV6-2 or TRBV6-3 and TRBJ2-5; D gene unclear. Germline V CDR1 and CDR2: MNHEY, SVGEGT. The CDR3 consists of 14 residues. The V and J ends lost 0 bases and 4 bases respectively, with 9 bases between them. CDR3 nucleotide sequence: TGTGCCAGCAGTTACTCGAGGCAGCGAGAGACCCAGTACTTC. Translation gives CASSYSRQRETQYF.

The V and J genes are TRBV11-2 and TRBJ2-7; D is possibly TRBD2 (5 bases). The ends were cut back, 0 bases at V and 6 bases at J, with 12 bases in the middle. From germline, CDR1 is SGHAT and CDR2 FQNNGV. The CDR3 contains 14 residues. The CDR3 region is CASSLEASSREQYF. The CDR3 DNA is TGTGCCAGCAGCTTAGAAGCTAGCAGCCGCGAGCAGTACTTC.

The chain has TRBV20-1 and TRBJ1-3, with D possibly being TRBD1 (5 bases). The CDR3 contains 15 residues. Trimming shortened V by 1 base and J by 0 bases, and 10 bases separated the two germline ends. The V gene's germline CDR1 is DFQATT and CDR2 SNEGSKA (reference sequence). CDR3 region: CSARGRDGSGNTIYF. CDR3 coding DNA: TGCAGTGCTAGAGGCCGGGACGGCTCTGGAAACACCATATATTTT.

The chain joins TRBV6-5 to TRBJ2-2; D is undetermined. Germline lookup yields CDR1 MNHEY and CDR2 SVGAGI. The CDR3 covers 13 residues. The ends were cut back, 2 bases at V and 4 bases at J, with 5 bases in the middle. The CDR3 loop reads CASSYGSTGELFF. CDR3 in DNA: TGTGCCAGCAGTTACGGGTCCACCGGGGAGCTGTTTTTT.

The genes are TRBV2 and TRBJ1-4, with a weak D call TRBD1 (6 bases). This CDR3 is 15 amino acids long. V was pared by 3 bases and J by 6 bases, with 14 bases between. Germline V gives CDR1 SNHLY, CDR2 FYNNEI. This chain's CDR3 is CASSDETGPDEKLFF. The CDR3 DNA reads as TGTGCCAGCAGTGATGAGACAGGTCCGGATGAAAAACTGTTTTTT.

The genes are TRBV5-6 and TRBJ2-7, with TRBD1 identical over 8 bases. Germline CDR1 SGHDT, CDR2 YYEEEE. This CDR3 spans 15 amino acids. With V trimmed by 4 bases and J by 0 bases, 6 bases remained unmatched. The CDR3 DNA follows: TGTGCCAGCAGCCCTGGACAGGGCCTCTCCTACGAGCAGTACTTC. This translates into CASSPGQGLSYEQYF.

The V gene is TRBV6-1, the J gene TRBJ2-5; 9 bases line up with TRBD1. Per the germline V gene, CDR1 is MNHNS and CDR2 is SASEGT. This CDR3 is built from 16 residues. V lost 5 bases, J lost 2 bases, and 9 bases stayed unmatched. The CDR3 bases are TGTGCCAGCAGTCCCTCATGGACAGGGGAGCAAGAGACCCAGTACTTC. This encodes CASSPSWTGEQETQYF.